Here is one T cell receptor (beta chain) with its context. The antigen is undetermined. Sequencing was performed with immunoSEQ multiplex PCR; in TCRdb, only in-frame clones are kept and a portion is missing. In the table there are 7,500 to 9,500 clones, around two thirds of which are singletons. The sample originates from a study of CD4+ T cells in melanoma. Whole-study results and caveats: Diverse differentiation states were reported for melanoma neoantigen-specific CD4+ T cells. CD8+ T cell, macrophage and B cell function reportedly correlated with neoantigen-specific CD4+ T cells.

This TCR came from a human donor with melanoma. What was sequenced was cells from a culture (not recorded whether cultured in vitro).

The CDR3 loop is CASGQRQGGAFF. The DNA for the CDR3 is TGTGCTAGTGGCCAGCGTCAGGGGGGAGCTTTCTTT. The rearrangement joins TRBV12-5 to TRBJ1-1, with TRBD1 matching over 7 bases. Germline loops: CDR1 LGHNT, CDR2 FRNRAP. The CDR3 extends over 12 amino acids. The trim removed 6 bases at V and 10 bases at J, leaving 8 bases unmatched. Combining the CDR3 with reference TRBV12-5 and TRBJ1-1 gives the whole variable domain DARVTQTPRHKVTEMGQEVTMRCQPILGHNTVFWYRQTMMQGLELLAYFRNRAPLDDSGMPKDRFSAEMPDATLATLKIQPSEPRDSAVYFCASGQRQGGAFFGQGTRLTVV.